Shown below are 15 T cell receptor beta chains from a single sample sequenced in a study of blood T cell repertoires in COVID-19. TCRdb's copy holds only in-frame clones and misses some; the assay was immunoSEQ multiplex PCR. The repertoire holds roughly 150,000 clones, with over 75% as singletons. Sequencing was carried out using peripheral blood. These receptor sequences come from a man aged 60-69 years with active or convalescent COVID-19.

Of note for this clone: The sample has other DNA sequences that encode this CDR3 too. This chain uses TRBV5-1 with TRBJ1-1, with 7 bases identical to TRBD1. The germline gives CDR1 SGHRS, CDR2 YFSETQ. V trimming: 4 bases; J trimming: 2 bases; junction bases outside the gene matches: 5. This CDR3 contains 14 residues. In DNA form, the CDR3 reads TGCGCCAGCAGCCTGAGACAGGGAAACACTGAAGCTTTCTTT. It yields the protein CASSLRQGNTEAFF.

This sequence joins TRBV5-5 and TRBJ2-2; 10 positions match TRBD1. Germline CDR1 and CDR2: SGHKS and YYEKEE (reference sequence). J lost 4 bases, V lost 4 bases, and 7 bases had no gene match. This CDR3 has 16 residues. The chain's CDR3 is CASSRRDRGGTGELFF. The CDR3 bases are TGTGCCAGCAGCCGGAGGGACAGGGGTGGCACCGGGGAGCTGTTTTTT.

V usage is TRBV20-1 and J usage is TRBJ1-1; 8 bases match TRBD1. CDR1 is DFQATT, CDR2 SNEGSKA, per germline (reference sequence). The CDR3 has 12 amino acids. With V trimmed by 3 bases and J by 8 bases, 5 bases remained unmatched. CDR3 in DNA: TGCAGTGCTAGTCAGGGGGCGGGAGAAGCTTTCTTT. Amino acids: CSASQGAGEAFF.

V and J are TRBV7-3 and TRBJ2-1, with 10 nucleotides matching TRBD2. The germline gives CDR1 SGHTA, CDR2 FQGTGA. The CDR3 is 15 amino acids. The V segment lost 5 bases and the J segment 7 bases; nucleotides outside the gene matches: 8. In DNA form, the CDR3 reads TGTGCCAGCAGCCCAGCGGGGGGGCAGGGTAATGAGCAGTTCTTC. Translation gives CASSPAGGQGNEQFF.

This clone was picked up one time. CDR3 in DNA: TGCGCCAGCAGCTTGGAGACAGGGGGCGCTTCTGGCTACACCTTC. It codes for CASSLETGGASGYTF. The V call is TRBV5-1, the J call TRBJ1-2; 10 bases map to TRBD1. Germline-derived CDR1 and CDR2 are SGHRS and YFSETQ. The CDR3 runs to 15 residues. V trimming: 0 bases; J trimming: 7 bases; junction bases outside the gene matches: 6.

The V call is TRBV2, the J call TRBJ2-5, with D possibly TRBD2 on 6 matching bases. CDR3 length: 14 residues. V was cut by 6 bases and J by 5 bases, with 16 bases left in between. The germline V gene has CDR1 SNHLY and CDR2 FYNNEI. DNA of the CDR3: TGTGCCAGCAGCCCCCTCGTAGCGGAGGAGACCCAGTACTTC. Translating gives CASSPLVAEETQYF.

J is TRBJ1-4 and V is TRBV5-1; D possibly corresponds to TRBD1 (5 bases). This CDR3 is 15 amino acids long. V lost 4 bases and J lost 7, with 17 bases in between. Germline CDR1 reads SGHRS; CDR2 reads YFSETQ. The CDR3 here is CASSPGGGVGEKLFF. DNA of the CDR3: TGCGCCAGCAGCCCCGGAGGAGGGGTTGGTGAAAAACTGTTTTTT.

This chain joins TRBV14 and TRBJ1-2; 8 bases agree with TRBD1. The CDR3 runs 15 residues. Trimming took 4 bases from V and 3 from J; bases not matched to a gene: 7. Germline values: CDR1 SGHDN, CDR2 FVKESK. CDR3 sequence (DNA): TGTGCCAGCAGCCCCGTGGCAGGGGGCTACTATGGCTACACCTTC. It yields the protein CASSPVAGGYYGYTF.

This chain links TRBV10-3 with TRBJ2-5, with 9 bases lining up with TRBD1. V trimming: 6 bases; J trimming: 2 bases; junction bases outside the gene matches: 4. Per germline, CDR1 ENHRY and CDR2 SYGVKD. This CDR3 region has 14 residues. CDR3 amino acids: CAIRKGQGQETQYF. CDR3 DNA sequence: TGTGCCATCAGGAAGGGACAGGGTCAAGAGACCCAGTACTTC.

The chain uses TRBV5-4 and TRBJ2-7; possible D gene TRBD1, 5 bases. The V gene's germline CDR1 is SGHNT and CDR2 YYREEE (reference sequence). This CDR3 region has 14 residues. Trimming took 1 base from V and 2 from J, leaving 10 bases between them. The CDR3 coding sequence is TGTGCCAGCAGCTTGAAGGGGCCAACCTACGAGCAGTACTTC. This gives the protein CASSLKGPTYEQYF.

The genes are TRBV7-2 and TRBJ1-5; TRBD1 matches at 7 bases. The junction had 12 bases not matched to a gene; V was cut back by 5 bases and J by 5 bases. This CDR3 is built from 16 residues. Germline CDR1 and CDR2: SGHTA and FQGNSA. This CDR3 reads CASSPNNRGGDQPQHF. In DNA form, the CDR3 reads TGTGCCAGCAGCCCCAATAACAGGGGCGGCGATCAGCCCCAGCATTTT.

The CDR3 reads CASSQPWTGSNEKLFF. In DNA form, the CDR3 reads TGTGCCAGCAGTCAGCCGTGGACAGGAAGTAATGAAAAACTGTTTTTT. The chain is built from TRBV28 and TRBJ1-4; 7 nucleotides agree with TRBD1. The CDR3 is 16 amino acids. The germline CDR1 and CDR2 sequences are MDHEN and SYDVKM. The ends lost 5 bases at V and 4 bases at J; junction bases unmatched: 10.

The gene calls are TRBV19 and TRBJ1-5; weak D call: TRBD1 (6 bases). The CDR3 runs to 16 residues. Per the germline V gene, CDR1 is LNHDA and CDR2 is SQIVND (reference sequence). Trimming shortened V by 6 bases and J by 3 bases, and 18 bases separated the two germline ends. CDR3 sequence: CASRNRVGSNNQPQHF. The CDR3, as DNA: TGTGCCAGTAGAAACAGGGTTGGGAGTAACAATCAGCCCCAGCATTTT.

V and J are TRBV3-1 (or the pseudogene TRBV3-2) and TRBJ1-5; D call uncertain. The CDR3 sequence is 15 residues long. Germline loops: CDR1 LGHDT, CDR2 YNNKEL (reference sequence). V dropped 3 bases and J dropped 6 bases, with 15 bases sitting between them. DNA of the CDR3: TGTGCCAGCAGCCAGGGCCCTGGGGAGAGTCAGCCCCAGCATTTT. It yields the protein CASSQGPGESQPQHF.

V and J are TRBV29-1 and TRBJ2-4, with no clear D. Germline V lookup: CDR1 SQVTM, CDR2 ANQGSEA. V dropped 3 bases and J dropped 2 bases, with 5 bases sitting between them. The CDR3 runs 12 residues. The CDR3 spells CSVEETKNIQYF. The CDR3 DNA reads TGCAGCGTTGAGGAGACCAAAAACATTCAGTACTTC.